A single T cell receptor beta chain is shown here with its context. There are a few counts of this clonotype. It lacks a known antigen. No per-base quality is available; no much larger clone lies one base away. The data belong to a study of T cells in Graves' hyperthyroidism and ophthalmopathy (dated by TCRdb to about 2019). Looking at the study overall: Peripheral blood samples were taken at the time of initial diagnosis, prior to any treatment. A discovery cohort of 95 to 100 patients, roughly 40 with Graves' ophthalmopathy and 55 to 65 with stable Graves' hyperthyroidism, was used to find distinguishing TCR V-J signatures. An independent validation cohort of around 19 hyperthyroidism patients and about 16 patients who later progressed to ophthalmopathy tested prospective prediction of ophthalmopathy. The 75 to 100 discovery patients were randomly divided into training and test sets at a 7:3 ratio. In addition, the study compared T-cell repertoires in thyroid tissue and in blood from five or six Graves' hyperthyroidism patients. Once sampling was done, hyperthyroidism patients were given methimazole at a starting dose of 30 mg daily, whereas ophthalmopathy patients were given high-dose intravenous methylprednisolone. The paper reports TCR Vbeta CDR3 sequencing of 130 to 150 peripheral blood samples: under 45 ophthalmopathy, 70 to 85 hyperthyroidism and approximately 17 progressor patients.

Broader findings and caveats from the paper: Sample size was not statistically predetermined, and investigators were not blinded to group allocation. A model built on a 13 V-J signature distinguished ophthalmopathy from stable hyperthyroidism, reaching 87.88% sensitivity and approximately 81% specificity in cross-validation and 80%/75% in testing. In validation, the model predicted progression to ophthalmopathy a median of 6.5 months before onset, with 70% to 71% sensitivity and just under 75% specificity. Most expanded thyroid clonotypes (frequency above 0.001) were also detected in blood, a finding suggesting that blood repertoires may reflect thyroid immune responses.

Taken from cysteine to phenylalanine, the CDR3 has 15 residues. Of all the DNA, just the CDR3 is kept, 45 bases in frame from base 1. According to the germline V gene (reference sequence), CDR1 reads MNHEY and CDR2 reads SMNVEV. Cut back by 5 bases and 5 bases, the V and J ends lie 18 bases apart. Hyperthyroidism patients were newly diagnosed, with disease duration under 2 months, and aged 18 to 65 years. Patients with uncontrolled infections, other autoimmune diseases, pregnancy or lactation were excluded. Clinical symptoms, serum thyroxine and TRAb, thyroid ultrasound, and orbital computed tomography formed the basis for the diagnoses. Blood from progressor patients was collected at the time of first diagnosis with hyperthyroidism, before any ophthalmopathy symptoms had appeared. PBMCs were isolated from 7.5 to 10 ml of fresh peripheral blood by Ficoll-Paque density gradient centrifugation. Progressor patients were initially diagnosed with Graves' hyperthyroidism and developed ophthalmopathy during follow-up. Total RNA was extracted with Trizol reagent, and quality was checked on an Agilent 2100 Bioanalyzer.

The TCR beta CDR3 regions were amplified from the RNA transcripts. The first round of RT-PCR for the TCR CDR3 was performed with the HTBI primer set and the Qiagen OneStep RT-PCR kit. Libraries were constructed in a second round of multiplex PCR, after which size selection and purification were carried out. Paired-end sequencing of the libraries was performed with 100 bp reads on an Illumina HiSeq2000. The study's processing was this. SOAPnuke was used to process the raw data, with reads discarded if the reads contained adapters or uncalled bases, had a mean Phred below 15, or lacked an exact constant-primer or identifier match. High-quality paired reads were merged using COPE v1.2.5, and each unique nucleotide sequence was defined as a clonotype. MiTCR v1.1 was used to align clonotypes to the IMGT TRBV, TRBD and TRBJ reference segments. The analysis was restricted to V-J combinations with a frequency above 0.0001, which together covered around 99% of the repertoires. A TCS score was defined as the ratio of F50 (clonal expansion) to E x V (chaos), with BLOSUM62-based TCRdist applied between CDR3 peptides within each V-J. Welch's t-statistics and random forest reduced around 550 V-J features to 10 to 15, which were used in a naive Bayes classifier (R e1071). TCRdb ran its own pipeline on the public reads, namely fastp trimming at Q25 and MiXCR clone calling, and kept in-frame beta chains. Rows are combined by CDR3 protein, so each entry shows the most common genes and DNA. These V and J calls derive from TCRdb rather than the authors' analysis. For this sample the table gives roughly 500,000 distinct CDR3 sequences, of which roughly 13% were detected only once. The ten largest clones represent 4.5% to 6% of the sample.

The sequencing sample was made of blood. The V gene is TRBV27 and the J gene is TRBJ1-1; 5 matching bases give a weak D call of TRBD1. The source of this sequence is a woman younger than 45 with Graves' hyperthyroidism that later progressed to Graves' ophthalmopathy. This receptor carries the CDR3 CASSRNPEWGTEAFF. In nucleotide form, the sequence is TGTGCCAGCAGTCGAAATCCCGAATGGGGGACTGAAGCTTTCTTT.